This note documents a single T cell receptor (beta chain) sequence. Antigen: not known. These data come from a study of cytomegalovirus exposure and HLA in healthy donors. General observations from the study: A list of about 180 TCR beta chains associated with cytomegalovirus was given. In a later analysis, common viral pathogens appeared linked to several of the most significant clusters.

The study ran its PCR with 60 Vbeta and 13 Jbeta primers. Per the authors' pipeline: About 11 million of the roughly 80 million unique TCR beta chains counted in a later analysis were shared. Clones were sequenced by immunoSEQ multiplex PCR, and TCRdb holds only the in-frame ones, with some missing. V and J calls and clone size follow that table, whereas D and trimming were derived from the DNA. The sample holds 90,000 to 120,000 clones, more than 75% seen once. The CDR3 contains 15 residues. V was pared by 6 bases and J by 2 bases, with 6 bases of the junction left unmatched. The germline CDR1 and CDR2 sequences are MNHNS and SASEGT.

This clonotype originated in a man aged 25 to 40 in good health and CMV-seropositive. Sequences were obtained from PBMCs. V and J are TRBV6-1 and TRBJ2-1; 8 bases line up with TRBD1. The CDR3 is CASRRGQEAYNEQFF. The CDR3 nucleotides are TGTGCCAGCAGGAGGGGACAGGAGGCCTACAATGAGCAGTTCTTC.